This T cell receptor (beta chain) came from a study of shared clonotypes between healthy human individuals. Measured with immunoSEQ multiplex PCR; TCRdb has only the in-frame clones, and not every one. The sample includes about 1.5 million clones, 95% to 99% of them seen just once. Each sample came from a Caucasian adult donor living in Nashville, Tennessee. The V and J ends lost 5 bases and 8 bases respectively, with 9 bases between them. The CDR3 is 11 amino acids. Per the germline V gene, CDR1 is SEHNR and CDR2 is FQNEAQ (reference sequence). Specimen: naive CD4+ T cells sorted from blood. Stated subset: CD45RA+ positively selected. This clonotype originated in a man aged 30 to 39 in good health. V is TRBV7-9 and J is TRBJ1-2; no reliable D call. The CDR3 is CASSRNQGYTF. The CDR3, as DNA: TGTGCCAGCAGCCGCAATCAGGGCTACACCTTC. The variable domain in full, completed from reference TRBV7-9 and TRBJ1-2, reads DTGVSQNPRHKITKRGQNVTFRCDPISEHNRLYWYRQTLGQGPEFLTYFQNEAQLEKSRLLSDRFSAERPKGSFSTLEIQRTEQGDSAMYLCASSRNQGYTFGSGTRLTVV.